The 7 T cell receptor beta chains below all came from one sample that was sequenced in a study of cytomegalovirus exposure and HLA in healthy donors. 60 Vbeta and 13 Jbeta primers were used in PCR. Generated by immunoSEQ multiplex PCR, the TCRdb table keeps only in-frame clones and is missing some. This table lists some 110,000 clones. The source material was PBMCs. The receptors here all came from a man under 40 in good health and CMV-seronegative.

The chain's CDR3 is CASSLVWSSGNTIYF. The DNA of the CDR3 is TGTGCCAGCAGCTTAGTTTGGAGCTCTGGAAACACCATATATTTT. The rearrangement uses TRBV11-2 and TRBJ1-3; D is uncertain. Germline V CDR1 and CDR2: SGHAT, FQNNGV. Trimming took off 1 base at V and 0 bases at J, with 7 bases between the two ends. The CDR3 totals 15 residues.

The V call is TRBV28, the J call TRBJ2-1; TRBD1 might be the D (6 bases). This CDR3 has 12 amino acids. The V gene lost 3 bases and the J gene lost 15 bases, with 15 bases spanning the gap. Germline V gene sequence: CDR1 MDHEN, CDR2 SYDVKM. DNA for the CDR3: TGTGCCAGCAGTTTGATCAAACAGGGTGTGTTCTTC. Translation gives CASSLIKQGVFF.

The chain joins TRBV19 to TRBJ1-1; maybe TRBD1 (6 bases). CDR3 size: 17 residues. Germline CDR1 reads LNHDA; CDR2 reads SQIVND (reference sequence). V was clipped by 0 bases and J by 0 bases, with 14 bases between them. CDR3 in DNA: TGTGCCAGTAGTATAGACGTCAGGGGACACATGAACACTGAAGCTTTCTTT. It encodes CASSIDVRGHMNTEAFF.

The CDR3 coding sequence is TGCGCCAGCAGCCTTAGCGGGTACGAGCAGTACTTC. Encoded protein: CASSLSGYEQYF. V is TRBV5-1 and J is TRBJ2-7, with 7 positions matching TRBD2. The CDR3 contains 12 residues. V lost 4 bases, J lost 4 bases, and 2 bases stayed unmatched. Per the germline V gene, CDR1 is SGHRS and CDR2 is YFSETQ.

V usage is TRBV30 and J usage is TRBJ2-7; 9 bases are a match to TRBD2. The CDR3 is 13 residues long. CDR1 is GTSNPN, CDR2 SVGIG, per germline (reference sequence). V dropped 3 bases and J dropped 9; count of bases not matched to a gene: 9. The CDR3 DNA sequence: TGTGCCTGGAGCCCCGGGACTAGCTCGGGGCAGTACTTC. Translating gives CAWSPGTSSGQYF. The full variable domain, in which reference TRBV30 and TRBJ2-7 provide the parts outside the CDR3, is SQTIHQWPATLVQPVGSPLSLECTVEGTSNPNLYWYRQAAGRGLQLLFYSVGIGQISSEVPQNLSASRPQDRQFILSSKKLLLSDSGFYLCAWSPGTSSGQYFGPGTRLTVT.

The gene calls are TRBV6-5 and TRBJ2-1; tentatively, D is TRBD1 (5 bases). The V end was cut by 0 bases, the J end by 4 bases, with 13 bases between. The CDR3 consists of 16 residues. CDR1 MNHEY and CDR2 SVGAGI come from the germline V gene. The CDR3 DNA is TGTGCCAGCAGTTACTCGAAGGTAGGGGATTACAATGAGCAGTTCTTC. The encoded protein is CASSYSKVGDYNEQFF.

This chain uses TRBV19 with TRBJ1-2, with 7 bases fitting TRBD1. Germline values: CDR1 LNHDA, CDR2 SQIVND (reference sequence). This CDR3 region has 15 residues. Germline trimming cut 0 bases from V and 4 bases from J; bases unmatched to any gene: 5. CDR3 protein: CASSIDLAGGYGYTF. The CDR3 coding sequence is TGTGCCAGTAGTATAGATCTCGCAGGGGGCTATGGCTACACCTTC.